The sequence of this TCR beta chain was determined in a study of T-cell reconstitution after alpha-beta-depleted transplantation in children. Unique molecular identifiers were used in preparing the TCRbeta library. One entry per CDR3 protein, called by TCRdb with MiXCR from the PCR reads. The sample carries approximately 490,000 distinct CDR3 sequences, roughly a tenth recorded once. The CDR3 totals 12 residues. In regard to this clonotype: The antigen is undetermined. Sequence at one end of the junction differs from germline and may be a read error.

Study results and caveats: Several hundred expanded graft clones reportedly gave rise to the alpha-beta T cells present about two months after transplant. Newly made T cells mostly supplied T-cell counts and diversity one year after transplant.

The receptor was derived from a child under 10 years old with inherited bone marrow failure, due to receive a stem cell transplant. The genes are TRBV12-3 or TRBV12-4 and TRBJ1-1; D is possibly TRBD1 (6 bases). The input for sequencing was PBMCs, taken before TCRalphabeta/CD19-depleted stem cell transplant. The CDR3 region has the DNA TGTTCCAGCAGTTTGGGGGGCTCTGAAGCTTTCTTT. Its translation is CSSSLGGSEAFF.